This T cell receptor (beta chain) derives from a study of human thymus T cells. As for this clone: Its target is unknown.

Resections removed during corrective heart surgery provided the thymus tissue used. TCRdb's table, derived via immunoSEQ multiplex PCR, lists solely in-frame clones and lacks some. The table records some 130,000 clones, more than 90% of them present only once. In germline, CDR1 is LNHNV, CDR2 YYDKDF (reference sequence). The CDR3 contains 17 residues. J lost 2 bases, V lost 1 base, and 6 bases had no gene match. Whole-study results and caveats: Related research has reported that thymic repertoires overlap highly among unrelated individuals. Thymic and blood repertoires appeared to carry a bias in their V and J gene usage.

This chain joins TRBV15 and TRBJ1-3; TRBD1 matches at 9 bases. Sequenced input: thymus tissue. This receptor was obtained from a boy in the first two years of life with a congenital heart defect but otherwise immunologically healthy. CDR3 sequence reads: CATSRGKDRGPGNTIYF. The CDR3, as DNA: TGTGCCACCAGCAGAGGGAAGGACAGGGGCCCTGGAAACACCATATATTTT. The complete variable domain, with remaining parts taken from reference TRBV15 and TRBJ1-3, reads DAMVIQNPRYQVTQFGKPVTLSCSQTLNHNVMYWYQQKSSQAPKLLFHYYDKDFNNEADTPDNFQSRRPNTSFCFLDIRSPGLGDTAMYLCATSRGKDRGPGNTIYFGEGSWLTVV.